Sequencing of this T cell receptor beta chain was carried out in a study of post-analysis software for immune sequencing data. Overall study: Progressive-relapsing, secondary progressive and relapsing-remitting multiple sclerosis were among the disease courses included. The study, taken as a whole, reports: Samples prepared in the same batch strongly co-clustered by F measure. Patients carried 4 or 5 TRBV segments more frequently than controls did, and TRBV5-6, TRBV5-1 and TRBV20-1 were among them.

Germline values: CDR1 SGHNT, CDR2 YENEEA. The CDR3 length is 12 residues. This clonotype was counted only a few times. What it recognizes is unknown. One junction end does not reproduce the germline sequence, and a read error may be involved. Unique molecular identifiers had been added to the TCR beta cDNA libraries. The source material, roughly 0.9 to 10 million T cells, gave rise to about 500,000 cDNA molecules. TCRdb reprocessed the PCR reads with MiXCR, giving one entry per CDR3 protein. The sample holds approximately 630,000 distinct CDR3 sequences, approximately 59% seen once. This receptor was taken from a girl aged 2 to 9 with multiple sclerosis. The rearrangement uses TRBV11-3 and TRBJ2-1; D not certain. Sequenced material: blood. In nucleotides, the CDR3 is TGCGCCAGCAGCTTAGAAGACCCTGAGCAGTTCTTC. This translates into CASSLEDPEQFF.